One and the same sample provided the 17 T cell receptor beta chains below, sequenced in a study of blood T cells in healthy people across ages. Sample-barcoded 5' priming and a J-beta primer mix drove a second PCR of about 7 to 12 cycles. Each CDR3 protein gets one entry after TCRdb re-called the 5' RACE reads with MiXCR. Among approximately 800,000 distinct CDR3 sequences listed, roughly three fifths were seen once. The sample consisted of blood. Every receptor here comes from a man in his forties in good health.

V gene TRBV5-1 combines with J gene TRBJ2-3; possible D gene TRBD1, 6 bases. Per the germline V gene, CDR1 is SGHRS and CDR2 is YFSETQ. The CDR3 has 16 amino acids. The V gene lost 2 bases and the J gene lost 3 bases, with 16 bases spanning the gap. Here the CDR3 reads CASSFAGAGSTDTQYF. As DNA, the CDR3 is TGCGCCAGCAGCTTTGCAGGGGCAGGTTCTACAGATACGCAGTATTTT. The entire variable domain, with the rest obtained from reference TRBV5-1 and TRBJ2-3, is as follows: KAGVTQTPRYLIKTRGQQVTLSCSPISGHRSVSWYQQTPGQGLQFLFEYFSETQRNKGNFPGRFSGRQFSNSRSEMNVSTLELGDSALYLCASSFAGAGSTDTQYFGPGTRLTVL.

This chain uses TRBV27 with TRBJ1-2; D not certain. V gave up 4 bases and J gave up 3 bases, with 18 bases separating them. The CDR3 contains 16 residues. Per the germline V gene, CDR1 is MNHEY and CDR2 is SMNVEV (reference sequence). As DNA, the CDR3 is TGTGCCAGCAGTTCCGGGATAAGACGGAACTACTATGGCTACACCTTC. Its translation: CASSSGIRRNYYGYTF.

This clonotype has only a few counts. V gene TRBV12-3 or TRBV12-4 combines with J gene TRBJ2-3; 7 nucleotides align to TRBD2. V shed 5 bases and J 4 bases; nucleotides not matched to a gene: 6. The length of the CDR3 is 14 residues. CDR3 nucleotides: TGTGCCAGCAGTCTGGGAGGGAACTCAGATACGCAGTATTTT. This sequence encodes CASSLGGNSDTQYF.

This clonotype showed up just once. The chain joins TRBV7-9 to TRBJ2-1; TRBD2 might be the D (6 bases). The CDR3 totals 15 residues. Germline loops: CDR1 SEHNR, CDR2 FQNEAQ (reference sequence). The CDR3, as DNA: TGTTCCGGGGGAGGTTCCGGAGGGTCCTACAATGAGCAGTTCTTC. Protein: CSGGGSGGSYNEQFF.

The chain combines TRBV7-2 with TRBJ2-3; 7 nucleotides align to TRBD1. The germline V gene has CDR1 SGHTA and CDR2 FQGNSA. This CDR3 comprises 17 residues. After removal of 1 base from V and 4 bases from J, the junction contained 11 bases not matched to a gene. Here the CDR3 reads CASSLGGPGQRADTQYF. The CDR3 nucleotides read TGTGCCAGCAGCTTAGGGGGTCCGGGACAGCGAGCAGATACGCAGTATTTT.

This clonotype appeared a single time. CDR3 coding DNA: TGTGCCAGCAGTGTTGGGACTAGCGGGAGCGATAAGCAGTTCTTC. This translates into CASSVGTSGSDKQFF. This chain uses TRBV6-4 with TRBJ2-1; the match to TRBD2 covers 14 bases. The length of the CDR3 is 15 residues. The V gene end was trimmed by 4 bases and the J gene end by 11 bases; junction bases not matched to a gene: 7. Germline CDR1 MRHNA, CDR2 SNTAGT.

The chain combines TRBV3-1 with TRBJ1-4, with TRBD1 matching over 7 bases. The CDR3 contains 14 residues. Germline CDR1 is LGHDT and CDR2 is YNNKEL (reference sequence). V shed 2 bases, J shed 10 bases, and the junction held 7 bases outside the gene matches. This CDR3 reads CASSQRTGAAKLFF. The CDR3 nucleotides are TGTGCCAGCAGCCAAAGAACAGGGGCGGCAAAACTGTTTTTT.

This clonotype appeared a few times. The V and J genes are TRBV3-1 and TRBJ2-3; TRBD1 aligns across 9 bases. The germline gives CDR1 LGHDT, CDR2 YNNKEL (reference sequence). J lost 6 bases, V lost 6 bases, and 4 bases had no gene match. This CDR3 spans 13 amino acids. The CDR3 nucleotides are TGTGCCAGCAGTCGGACAGGGGTCGATACGCAGTATTTT. It is translated as CASSRTGVDTQYF.

The rearrangement joins TRBV15 to TRBJ2-1; D is possibly TRBD1 (5 bases). Trimming took off 0 bases at V and 4 bases at J, with 10 bases between the two ends. This CDR3 contains 15 residues. Germline assignment: CDR1 LNHNV and CDR2 YYDKDF (reference sequence). CDR3 nucleotide sequence: TGTGCCACCAGCAGAGAAAGGACATATTACAATGAGCAGTTCTTC. The encoded protein is CATSRERTYYNEQFF.

The chain joins TRBV24-1 to TRBJ2-5; no definite D call. This CDR3 comprises 13 residues. Germline loops: CDR1 KGHDR, CDR2 SFDVKD. Trimming took off 9 bases at V and 0 bases at J, with 10 bases between the two ends. The CDR3 bases are TGTGCCACCGCGAGAGACTACCAAGAGACCCAGTACTTC. This gives the protein CATARDYQETQYF.

The J gene is TRBJ2-1, the V gene TRBV4-1; D ambiguous. Trimming stripped 1 base from V and 6 bases from J, with 7 bases between. Germline loops: CDR1 MGHRA, CDR2 YSYEKL. This CDR3 is built from 13 residues. For the CDR3, the DNA is TGCGCCAGCAGCCAAGTCCTGCTCAATGAGCAGTTCTTC. Encoded protein: CASSQVLLNEQFF.

The chain uses TRBV5-1 and TRBJ2-3; the D is unclear. The CDR3 is 16 amino acids. Germline CDR1 SGHRS, CDR2 YFSETQ. V was clipped by 1 base and J by 2 bases, with 14 bases between them. The CDR3 DNA reads TGCGCCAGCAGCTTGCTAGGAGTGGATTCCACAGATACGCAGTATTTT. This gives the protein CASSLLGVDSTDTQYF.

The chain links TRBV12-3 or TRBV12-4 to TRBJ2-1, with 11 bases aligning to TRBD2. V gave up 11 bases and J gave up 5 bases; unmatched junction bases: 11. CDR3 length: 15 amino acids. This chain's CDR3 is CAGASSGGPHNEQFF. The CDR3 DNA reads TGTGCCGGTGCGTCTAGCGGGGGGCCCCACAATGAGCAGTTCTTC.

The genes are TRBV28 and TRBJ1-2, with D possibly TRBD1 on 6 matching bases. The CDR3 extends over 15 amino acids. Trimming took 3 bases from V and 2 from J, leaving 13 bases between them. Germline CDR1 and CDR2: MDHEN and SYDVKM. In DNA form, the CDR3 reads TGTGCCAGCAGTTTCAGCGGGGGCGCCAACTATGGCTACACCTTC. Translation gives CASSFSGGANYGYTF.

The count of this clonotype is one. The chain links TRBV5-8 to TRBJ2-1; 9 bases map to TRBD1. Per germline, CDR1 SGHTS and CDR2 YDEGEE. The CDR3 covers 17 residues. The J segment lost 1 base and the V segment lost 2 bases, leaving 7 bases of the junction unmatched. CDR3 protein: CASSLVIGTGSYNEQFF. The CDR3, as DNA: TGTGCCAGCAGCTTAGTGATCGGGACAGGGTCCTACAATGAGCAGTTCTTC.

The V gene is TRBV7-9, the J gene TRBJ1-2, with a tentative D call TRBD1 (6 bases). The CDR3 spans 14 residues. V gave up 7 bases and J gave up 5 bases, with 17 bases separating them. The germline V gene has CDR1 SEHNR and CDR2 FQNEAQ (reference sequence). In DNA form, the CDR3 reads TGTGCCAGCACCGGGACACCCGGGGTTTATGGCTACACCTTC. This sequence encodes CASTGTPGVYGYTF.

DNA for the CDR3: TGTGCCAGCAACCTAGCGGCCACCAGCACAGATACGCAGTATTTT. This codes for CASNLAATSTDTQYF. The chain is built from TRBV7-2 and TRBJ2-3; 7 bases line up with TRBD2. Germline assignment: CDR1 SGHTA and CDR2 FQGNSA. The CDR3 consists of 15 residues. The ends lost 7 bases at V and 0 bases at J; junction bases unmatched: 7.